The sequence of this T cell receptor beta chain was determined in a study of blood T cell repertoires in COVID-19. Study details: Collection of acute and convalescent COVID-19 samples took place in the United States, Italy and Spain.

The trim removed 7 bases at V and 5 bases at J, leaving 10 bases unmatched. Germline lookup yields CDR1 SQVTM and CDR2 ANQGSEA. CDR3 size: 13 residues. This clone was found once. In the original processing: Counts of nucleated cells, estimated from reference gene primer amplification, were obtained. Sequencing was performed with immunoSEQ multiplex PCR; in TCRdb, only in-frame clones are kept and a portion is missing. V and J calls and clone size follow that table, whereas D and trimming were derived from the DNA. Of 250,000 to 300,000 clones listed, 87% were seen once; the top ten hold approximately 1.5%.

The sample consisted of peripheral blood. The rearrangement links TRBV29-1 to TRBJ1-1; the match to TRBD1 covers 7 bases. The clonotype originates from a woman in her thirties or forties who had recovered from COVID-19. The DNA for the CDR3 is TGCAGCGGGATACTAGACAGGGTAACTGAAGCTTTCTTT. Encoded protein: CSGILDRVTEAFF. Using reference TRBV29-1 and TRBJ1-1 for the parts outside the CDR3, the full variable domain is SAVISQKPSRDICQRGTSLTIQCQVDSQVTMMFWYRQQPGQSLTLIATANQGSEATYESGFVIDKFPISRPNLTFSTLTVSNMSPEDSSIYLCSGILDRVTEAFFGQGTRLTVV.